These 25 T cell receptor beta chains share one sample of origin, sequenced in a study of T cell repertoires in cytomegalovirus infection. Via MiXCR, TCRdb re-called the reads, giving one row per CDR3 protein. The sample includes a few hundred thousand distinct CDR3 sequences, approximately 9.2% of them seen just once. The sample taken for sequencing was PBMCs. These receptors were obtained from a human donor in good health (CMV status not recorded). Some clones in this sample may be carry-over from other donors' samples.

This clonotype was seen only a few times. The rearrangement links TRBV28 to TRBJ1-4; D possibly corresponds to TRBD1 (5 bases). The CDR3 sequence is 14 residues long. Trimming left V 6 bases short and J 7 bases short, with 15 bases between. Germline V CDR1 and CDR2: MDHEN, SYDVKM. In DNA, the CDR3 is TGTGCCAGCAGCCGACAGTGGGCCAGTGAAAAACTGTTTTTT. It encodes CASSRQWASEKLFF.

This clonotype was recorded a few times. The rearrangement joins TRBV30 to TRBJ1-3; tentatively, D is TRBD1 (5 bases). Trimming took 3 bases from V and 2 from J, leaving 14 bases between them. CDR1 GTSNPN and CDR2 SVGIG come from the germline V gene (reference sequence). The CDR3 sequence is 15 residues long. The CDR3 loop reads CAWSTGVWTGNTIYF. CDR3 nucleotides: TGTGCCTGGAGCACGGGGGTGTGGACTGGAAACACCATATATTTT.

This chain connects TRBV30 to TRBJ1-5, with 9 nucleotides matching TRBD1. V was clipped by 3 bases and J by 3 bases; unmatched bases: 3. There are 14 residues in the CDR3. Germline lookup yields CDR1 GTSNPN and CDR2 SVGIG (reference sequence). The CDR3 reads CAWSWDRVNQPQHF. CDR3 DNA: TGTGCCTGGAGCTGGGACAGGGTCAATCAGCCCCAGCATTTT.

This clonotype was seen repeatedly, ten times or more. V usage is TRBV6-2 or TRBV6-3 and J usage is TRBJ2-1; 8 bases agree with TRBD2. Germline-derived CDR1 and CDR2 are MNHEY and SVGEGT. The CDR3 is made up of 16 amino acids. With 7 bases clipped from V and 9 bases from J, the junction kept 17 bases outside the gene matches. In nucleotides, the CDR3 is TGTGCCAGCACCCAGAGGACTAGCTCCCTGGGAGGTGAGCAGTTCTTC. This codes for CASTQRTSSLGGEQFF.

DNA for the CDR3: TGCAGTGCTAGAGATGCGGTAGCGGGGCTCGAAGAGACCCAGTACTTC. Translation gives CSARDAVAGLEETQYF. The chain uses TRBV20-1 and TRBJ2-5, with 8 bases fitting TRBD2. The CDR3 has 16 amino acids. V lost 0 bases to trimming and J lost 3 bases; unmatched junction nucleotides: 9. Looked up from germline, CDR1 is DFQATT and CDR2 is SNEGSKA (reference sequence).

This clonotype was seen many times. The chain couples TRBV6-2 or TRBV6-3 to TRBJ2-5, with 8 bases aligning to TRBD2. The CDR3 runs to 15 residues. Germline trimming cut 5 bases from V and 5 bases from J; bases unmatched to any gene: 10. Germline CDR1 and CDR2: MNHEY and SVGEGT. In DNA, the CDR3 is TGTGCCAGCAGTCTACCGGGACTAGAGGTGGAGACCCAGTACTTC. As protein: CASSLPGLEVETQYF.

Ten or more counts support this clonotype. This sequence joins TRBV7-2 and TRBJ1-5; 9 nucleotides agree with TRBD1. The V gene's germline CDR1 is SGHTA and CDR2 FQGNSA. The CDR3 is 15 residues long. Trimming at V came to 5 bases and at J to 7 bases, leaving 9 bases not matched to a gene. CDR3 coding DNA: TGTGCCAGCAGCACCACCGGGACAGGGATCCAGCCCCAGCATTTT. Translation: CASSTTGTGIQPQHF.

The V gene is TRBV5-3, the J gene TRBJ2-3; TRBD2 agrees at 8 bases. TRBV5-3 is an ORF for which the function is uncertain. After removal of 8 bases from V and 2 bases from J, the junction contained 13 bases not matched to a gene. This CDR3 is built from 16 residues. The DNA for the CDR3 is TGTGCCAGCAGCGCCCGGGGGGGTGAAGTCACAGATACGCAGTATTTT. It translates to CASSARGGEVTDTQYF.

This clonotype has at least ten counts. The J gene is TRBJ2-7, the V gene TRBV7-2; D is unresolved. This CDR3 spans 13 amino acids. The germline V gene has CDR1 SGHTA and CDR2 FQGNSA. Trimming took 5 bases from V and 0 from J, leaving 8 bases between them. The CDR3 DNA sequence: TGTGCCAGCAGCCCATTGAGCTCCTACGAGCAGTACTTC. Protein sequence: CASSPLSSYEQYF.

The chain uses TRBV2 and TRBJ2-7; TRBD2 matches 16 bases. The CDR3 covers 16 residues. CDR1 SNHLY and CDR2 FYNNEI come from the germline V gene. V lost 8 bases, J lost 9 bases, and 13 bases stayed unmatched. CDR3 in DNA: TGTGCCAGCGCCGGGACTAGCGGGAGGGCCGGATTGGGGCAGTACTTC. Residues: CASAGTSGRAGLGQYF. Complete variable domain (other parts from reference TRBV2 and TRBJ2-7): EPEVTQTPSHQVTQMGQEVILRCVPISNHLYFYWYRQILGQKVEFLVSFYNNEISEKSEIFDDQFSVERPDGSNFTLKIRSTKLEDSAMYFCASAGTSGRAGLGQYFGPGTRLTVT.

This chain connects TRBV7-9 to TRBJ1-1; D is perhaps TRBD1 (5 bases). From germline, CDR1 is SEHNR and CDR2 FQNEAQ (reference sequence). This CDR3 region has 14 residues. Trimming removed 3 bases at V and 1 base at J, with 9 bases between. The CDR3 loop is CASSLLGTNTEAFF. In DNA, the CDR3 is TGTGCCAGCAGCTTGCTAGGGACGAACACTGAAGCTTTCTTT.

Ten or more counts support this clonotype. The chain carries TRBV27 and TRBJ1-5, with unresolved D. CDR1 and CDR2 (germline): MNHEY, SMNVEV (reference sequence). The CDR3 is 14 amino acids. V lost 7 bases, J lost 1 base, and 11 bases lay in between. In DNA, the CDR3 is TGTGCCAGCAAGGCACGAAGGAGCAATCAGCCCCAGCATTTT. Its protein is CASKARRSNQPQHF.

Many counts were recorded for this clonotype. V is TRBV7-8 and J is TRBJ1-6, with 9 positions matching TRBD1. The germline V gene has CDR1 SGHVS and CDR2 FQNEAQ. Trimming at V came to 5 bases and at J to 10 bases, leaving 6 bases not matched to a gene. The CDR3 is 14 residues long. The CDR3 is CASSIQGAESPLHF. CDR3 DNA: TGTGCCAGCAGCATACAGGGGGCGGAATCACCCCTCCACTTT.

This clonotype was seen many times. The gene calls are TRBV4-2 and TRBJ1-1; D gene uncertain. Germline V lookup: CDR1 LGHNA, CDR2 YNFKEQ. Trimming took 1 base from V and 0 from J, leaving 9 bases between them. CDR3 size: 15 residues. The DNA of the CDR3 is TGTGCCAGCAGCCAAGTCAGTAAACTGAACACTGAAGCTTTCTTT. Translation: CASSQVSKLNTEAFF.

The chain links TRBV19 to TRBJ1-5; tentatively, D is TRBD1 (5 bases). Germline loops: CDR1 LNHDA, CDR2 SQIVND (reference sequence). The CDR3 has 16 amino acids. V was cut by 7 bases and J by 2 bases, with 18 bases left in between. Written as DNA, the CDR3 is TGTGCCAGTACCGACATAGGACGGGGGGGCAATCAGCCCCAGCATTTT. Its translation: CASTDIGRGGNQPQHF.

At least ten counts were recorded for this clonotype. The chain is built from TRBV7-2 and TRBJ1-2; 10 bases align to TRBD1. The V and J ends lost 5 bases and 8 bases, in that order; junction bases with no gene match: 17. CDR3 length equals 17 residues. Per the germline V gene, CDR1 is SGHTA and CDR2 is FQGNSA. The CDR3 loop reads CASSPLPPGQGRSGYTF. The CDR3 DNA is TGTGCCAGCAGCCCCCTACCTCCGGGACAGGGGAGGTCGGGCTACACCTTC.

This clonotype was seen ten or more times. V usage is TRBV27 and J usage is TRBJ1-6, with D possibly being TRBD1 (6 bases). From germline, CDR1 is MNHEY and CDR2 SMNVEV (reference sequence). V lost 10 bases, J lost 0 bases, and 10 bases lay in between. CDR3 length: 14 amino acids. CDR3 nucleotide sequence: TGTGCCACGTCGGACAGCTCCTATAATTCACCCCTCCACTTT. Protein sequence: CATSDSSYNSPLHF.

This clonotype was counted at least ten times. The rearrangement links TRBV15 to TRBJ1-5, with D perhaps TRBD1 (5 bases). CDR3 length equals 14 residues. Per the germline V gene, CDR1 is LNHNV and CDR2 is YYDKDF (reference sequence). V lost 1 base and J lost 4, with 8 bases in between. The CDR3 protein is CATSRGGGNQPQHF. The CDR3 nucleotides read TGTGCCACCAGCAGAGGTGGGGGGAATCAGCCCCAGCATTTT.

This clonotype was counted many times. This chain uses TRBV7-8 with TRBJ2-2; TRBD2 is a possible D gene (7 bases). This CDR3 is built from 23 residues. Trimming removed 1 base at V and 0 bases at J, with 30 bases between. Germline V CDR1 and CDR2: SGHVS, FQNEAQ. CDR3 coding DNA: TGTGCCAGCAGCTTAGTGACGAGGCGTTCCCGGGGGCAGCGGGGACCGAACACCGGGGAGCTGTTTTTT. The encoded protein is CASSLVTRRSRGQRGPNTGELFF.

In its sample, this clonotype was seen many times. The chain is built from TRBV6-2 or TRBV6-3 and TRBJ2-1; 8 bases agree with TRBD2. V trimming: 2 bases; J trimming: 8 bases; junction bases outside the gene matches: 2. This CDR3 has 13 residues. The germline CDR1 and CDR2 sequences are MNHEY and SVGEGT. This chain's CDR3 is CASSYNGGDEQFF. The CDR3 DNA follows: TGTGCCAGCAGTTACAACGGGGGGGATGAGCAGTTCTTC.

This clonotype was picked up a small number of times. CDR3 DNA sequence: TGCGCCAGCAGCCTCGCCAACGGAAAAACCGAGCAGTACTTC. It encodes CASSLANGKTEQYF. The chain links TRBV5-1 to TRBJ2-7; D unresolved. V was clipped by 4 bases and J by 6 bases, with 17 bases between them. Per the germline V gene, CDR1 is SGHRS and CDR2 is YFSETQ. CDR3 size: 14 residues.

The chain uses TRBV3-1 and TRBJ1-1; unclear D gene. This CDR3 has 15 residues. V lost 1 base and J 5 bases, leaving 14 bases between the germline ends. CDR1 LGHDT and CDR2 YNNKEL come from the germline V gene (reference sequence). The CDR3 DNA sequence: TGTGCCAGCAGCCAAGGTGGGCGGAGGCGGACTGAAGCTTTCTTT. It translates to CASSQGGRRRTEAFF.

This clonotype was seen at least ten times. The chain recombines TRBV20-1 with TRBJ1-1; D is ambiguous. V lost 4 bases and J 2 bases, leaving 14 bases between the germline ends. CDR1 and CDR2 (germline): DFQATT, SNEGSKA (reference sequence). The CDR3 is 14 amino acids. In DNA form, the CDR3 reads TGCAGTGCTATCCAACACAATGCTAACACTGAAGCTTTCTTT. Translation: CSAIQHNANTEAFF.

This clonotype has a count of ten or more. The rearrangement uses TRBV7-2 and TRBJ1-1; TRBD1 matches at 9 bases. CDR3 length equals 15 residues. Trimming cost V 5 bases and J 5 bases; bases outside gene matches: 9. Germline V gene sequence: CDR1 SGHTA, CDR2 FQGNSA. CDR3 amino acids: CASSIRTGALTEAFF. In DNA, the CDR3 is TGTGCCAGCAGCATAAGGACAGGGGCGCTGACTGAAGCTTTCTTT.

This clonotype has just a few counts. The gene calls are TRBV29-1 and TRBJ2-3; no reliable D call. V gave up 3 bases and J gave up 3 bases, with 10 bases separating them. The CDR3 runs to 13 residues. Germline-derived CDR1 and CDR2 are SQVTM and ANQGSEA. The CDR3 protein is CSVDDLETDTQYF. CDR3 DNA: TGCAGCGTTGACGATCTAGAAACAGATACGCAGTATTTT.